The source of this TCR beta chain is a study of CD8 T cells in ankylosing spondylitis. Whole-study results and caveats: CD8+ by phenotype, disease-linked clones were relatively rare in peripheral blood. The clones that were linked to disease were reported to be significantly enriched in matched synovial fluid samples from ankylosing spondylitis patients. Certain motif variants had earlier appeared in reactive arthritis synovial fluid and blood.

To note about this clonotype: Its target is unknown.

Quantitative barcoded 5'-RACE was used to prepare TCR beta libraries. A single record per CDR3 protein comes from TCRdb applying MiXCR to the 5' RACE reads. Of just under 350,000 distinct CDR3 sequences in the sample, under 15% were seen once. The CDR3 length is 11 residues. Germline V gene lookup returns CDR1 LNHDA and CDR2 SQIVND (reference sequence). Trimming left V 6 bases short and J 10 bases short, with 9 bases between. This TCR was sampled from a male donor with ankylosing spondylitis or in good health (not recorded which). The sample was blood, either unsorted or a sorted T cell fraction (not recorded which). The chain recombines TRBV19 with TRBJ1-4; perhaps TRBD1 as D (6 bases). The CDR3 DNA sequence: TGTGCCAGTAGGGTGGGGGCAAAACTGTTTTTT. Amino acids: CASRVGAKLFF.